Following are 5 T cell receptor beta chains from one sample sequenced in a study of vaccination and CD4 T cells after COVID-19. Cultured CD4+ T cell DNA was sequenced using the Oncomine TCR Beta short-read assay. TCRdb re-analysed the PCR reads in MiXCR, keeping a single row per CDR3 protein. The sample lists around 15,000 distinct CDR3 sequences, approximately 47% seen once, with around 14% in the top ten. No cognate antigen is known for these TCRs. The treatment denotes: approximately 11-day PBMC culture with coronavirus spike peptide pools or control peptides (ViraFEST assay). The sample was CD4+ T cells from blood, cultured in vitro. These receptors came from a human donor who had recovered from COVID-19.

This clonotype was observed once. The CDR3 region has the DNA TGTGCCAGTAGTGGACTGGCAACTAATGAAAAACTGTTTTTT. Protein sequence: CASSGLATNEKLFF. This chain joins TRBV19 and TRBJ1-4; D remains unclear. V was shortened by 5 bases and J by 0 bases, with 7 bases between the two germline ends. The CDR3 covers 14 residues. Germline-derived CDR1 and CDR2 are LNHDA and SQIVND (reference sequence).

Only a few counts were recorded for this clonotype. The chain combines TRBV11-1 with TRBJ2-3, with 15 bases that match TRBD2. J lost 4 bases, V lost 4 bases, and 6 bases had no gene match. The V gene's germline CDR1 is SGHAT and CDR2 FQDESV (reference sequence). The CDR3 has 17 amino acids. The CDR3 sequence is CASSSWTSGGGSDTQYF. The CDR3 coding sequence is TGTGCCAGCAGCTCCTGGACTAGCGGGGGGGGATCAGATACGCAGTATTTT.

With regard to this clonotype: A read error may account for a junction end that differs from germline. V usage is TRBV27 and J usage is TRBJ2-7; TRBD1 matches at 9 bases. The CDR3 loop spans 15 amino acids. Per germline, CDR1 MNHEY and CDR2 SMNVEV (reference sequence). CDR3 sequence (DNA): TGTGCCAGCAGTTTAACCGGGACAGGGACCTACAAGCAGTACTTC. It translates to CASSLTGTGTYKQYF.

The chain employs TRBV20-1 and TRBJ1-3; weak D call: TRBD1 (6 bases). This CDR3 contains 15 residues. Per germline, CDR1 DFQATT and CDR2 SNEGSKA (reference sequence). The V end was cut by 0 bases, the J end by 4 bases, with 13 bases between. The CDR3 loop is CSARDTRGRGNTIYF. The CDR3 DNA reads as TGCAGTGCTAGAGATACCCGGGGGCGAGGAAACACCATATATTTT.

The chain has TRBV7-2 and TRBJ2-7, with TRBD2 matching over 11 bases. Germline values: CDR1 SGHTA, CDR2 FQGNSA. This CDR3 is 14 amino acids long. V trimming: 5 bases; J trimming: 3 bases; junction bases outside the gene matches: 3. The DNA for the CDR3 is TGTGCCAGCAGCCGACTAGCGGGGCGCTACGAGCAGTACTTC. It translates to CASSRLAGRYEQYF.